The rows below give T cell receptor beta chains drawn from one sample of a study of blood T cell repertoires in COVID-19. The repertoire was sequenced with immunoSEQ multiplex PCR; TCRdb's copy has only in-frame clones and lacks some. Of roughly 150,000 clones listed, about 88% are singletons. The material sequenced was peripheral blood. The receptor set was obtained from a woman in her 70s with acute or convalescent COVID-19. The CDR3 runs from the conserved cysteine through the conserved F or W. The D gene is left open where the match is weak. Some rows have no size entry. The others give once, few or many, or a class for an expanded clone.

DNA,CDR3,V,D,size,J
TGTGCCATCAGTGCTCCAGGGTTTAATGGCTACACCTTC,CAISAPGFNGYTF,TRBV10-3,NA,NA,TRBJ1-2
TGTGCCAGCAGTTCCCCCGGACAGGGGCACTATGGCTACACCTTC,CASSSPGQGHYGYTF,TRBV27,TRBD1,NA,TRBJ1-2
TGTGCCTGGAGGTACCGGAATTCACCCCTCCACTTT,CAWRYRNSPLHF,TRBV30,NA,NA,TRBJ1-6
TGCAGTGCTAGTGAGTGGGTTAGCGGGGACCTGCAGTTCTTC,CSASEWVSGDLQFF,TRBV20-1,TRBD2,NA,TRBJ2-1
TGTGCCAGCGCCCCAGGGTCCACTAATGAAAAACTGTTTTTT,CASAPGSTNEKLFF,TRBV10-3,NA,NA,TRBJ1-4
TGTGCCATCAGTGGACAGATTAATGAAAAACTGTTTTTT,CAISGQINEKLFF,TRBV10-3,NA,NA,TRBJ1-4
TGTGCCAGCTCAGTAGCACAAGAGACCCAGTACTTC,CASSVAQETQYF,TRBV18,NA,NA,TRBJ2-5
TGCGCCAGCAGCGCCGACTACTACGAGCAGTACTTC,CASSADYYEQYF,TRBV5-1,NA,NA,TRBJ2-7
TGTGCCAGCAGCTGGTCAGGGGGCCACAATGAGCAGTTCTTC,CASSWSGGHNEQFF,TRBV7-9,TRBD1,NA,TRBJ2-1
TGTGCCAGCCGCCCCGGGGATGGGCAGCCCCAGCATTTT,CASRPGDGQPQHF,TRBV6-5,NA,few,TRBJ1-5
TGCGCCAGCAGCCCACCGGGACAGGGTGGTGAAAAACTGTTTTTT,CASSPPGQGGEKLFF,TRBV5-1,TRBD1,NA,TRBJ1-4
TGTGCCAGCGGGACCCCCTACAGGGGGCGTTTGAATGAGCAGTTCTTC,CASGTPYRGRLNEQFF,TRBV2,TRBD1,NA,TRBJ2-1
TGTGCCAGCAGCTTAGACCGGGACAGGGCCGGACATTATGGCTACACCTTC,CASSLDRDRAGHYGYTF,TRBV11-2,TRBD1,NA,TRBJ1-2
TGTGCCACCAGTGCCAGCACCAGGGATTATTACAATGAGCAGTTCTTC,CATSASTRDYYNEQFF,TRBV24-1,NA,NA,TRBJ2-1
TGTGCCAGCAGCTCTATCCTTTGGGGCGGCACCGGGGAGCTGTTTTTT,CASSSILWGGTGELFF,TRBV7-2,NA,once,TRBJ2-2
TGTGCTAGCAGCTTAGGGACTAGGGCTGGGACAGATACGCAGTATTTT,CASSLGTRAGTDTQYF,TRBV7-7,TRBD2,once,TRBJ2-3
TGTGCCAGCCGATACTCGGGACTAGCGGGAGGGGAGACCCAGTACTTC,CASRYSGLAGGETQYF,TRBV6-5,TRBD2,NA,TRBJ2-5
TGTGCCTGGAGTGTACAGGGGAACACTGAAGCTTTCTTT,CAWSVQGNTEAFF,TRBV30,NA,NA,TRBJ1-1
TGTGCCAGCAGCCCTGCAAGAGGAGGCGGAGGAGAAGAGACCCAGTACTTC,CASSPARGGGGEETQYF,TRBV7-9,NA,NA,TRBJ2-5
TGTGCCAGCAGGTCGGGAGGGGTAACTAATGAAAAACTGTTTTTT,CASRSGGVTNEKLFF,TRBV28,NA,NA,TRBJ1-4
TGTGCCAGCAGAGCGACAGGGGGAAGCTCTGGAAACACCATATATTTT,CASRATGGSSGNTIYF,TRBV2,TRBD1,NA,TRBJ1-3
TGTGCCAGTAGTTCCGGGGGATATAGCAATCAGCCCCAGCATTTT,CASSSGGYSNQPQHF,TRBV19,NA,NA,TRBJ1-5
TGTGCCAGCAGCCAAGATCGGGTGGGGGCCGGCACAGATACGCAGTATTTT,CASSQDRVGAGTDTQYF,TRBV4-2,NA,NA,TRBJ2-3
TGCGCCAGCAGCTTGTCTAGTCCGGGACAAATGAACACTGAAGCTTTCTTT,CASSLSSPGQMNTEAFF,TRBV5-1,NA,NA,TRBJ1-1